This record looks at one T cell receptor beta chain sequence and its context. Sample time point: blood at routine non-recurrence follow-up after resection. Sequencing of whole RNA from tumor, nontumor lung or frozen PBMC involved no sorting. The data are from a study of spatial heterogeneity in lung cancer. Study-level information: Donors were about 70 untreated early-stage non-small cell lung cancer patients. Where present, follow-up PBMC were sequenced a median of around two years after resection.

TCRdb reprocessed the 5' RACE reads via MiXCR and lists one record per CDR3 protein. Among tens of thousands of distinct CDR3 sequences, more than 6.5% were seen once, and the ten largest hold roughly 37%. This CDR3 has 16 residues. The junction had 3 bases not matched to a gene; V was cut back by 0 bases and J by 1 base. CDR1 and CDR2 from the germline V gene are SGHDT and YYEEEE. Sample: PBMCs, taken at follow-up. The sequence was collected from a female donor with early-stage non-small cell lung cancer. The chain is built from TRBV5-6 and TRBJ2-2; 7 bases match TRBD2. The CDR3 DNA reads TGTGCCAGCAGCTTGGTGGCTAGCGGGAACACCGGGGAGCTGTTTTTT. This translates into CASSLVASGNTGELFF.